This T cell receptor beta chain was retrieved from a study of beta chain features in type 1 diabetes. Concerning this clone: What it binds is not known.

Study observations and caveats: The study found moderately but significantly shorter TCRB CDR3s in all four CD4+ subsets of Type 1 diabetes patients.

Sequencing targeted expressed TCRB transcripts, as all isolated RNA had been reverse transcribed. Generated by immunoSEQ multiplex PCR, the TCRdb table keeps only in-frame clones and is missing some. The sample lists approximately 150,000 clones, approximately 9% occurring once. The V gene end was trimmed by 1 base and the J gene end by 7 bases; junction bases not matched to a gene: 11. From germline, CDR1 is LGHNA and CDR2 YNFKEQ. This CDR3 region has 17 residues. The clonotype originates from a man in his thirties or forties with type 1 diabetes. Sequenced sample: central memory CD4+ T cells from blood. The genes are TRBV4-2 and TRBJ2-5; TRBD2 agrees at 11 bases. The DNA for the CDR3 is TGTGCCAGCAGCCAAGTTCCCGGGACTAGCGGCGCTGGGACCCAGTACTTC. Protein product: CASSQVPGTSGAGTQYF.